The 15 T cell receptor beta chains in this list originate from one sample, sequenced in a study of blood T cell repertoires in COVID-19. Measured with immunoSEQ multiplex PCR; TCRdb has only the in-frame clones, and not every one. The sample carries 150,000 to 200,000 clones, roughly 85% recorded once. Sequenced: peripheral blood. These receptors were taken from a man aged 55-75 years with acute or convalescent COVID-19.

This clone appeared a single time. The chain carries TRBV28 and TRBJ2-1; the D gene is possibly TRBD2 (6 bases). Germline V CDR1 and CDR2: MDHEN, SYDVKM. This CDR3 is 16 amino acids long. V lost 2 bases and J lost 5, with 16 bases in between. This CDR3 is CASSLATAGKHNEQFF. The CDR3 DNA reads as TGTGCCAGCAGTTTAGCTACGGCGGGAAAGCACAATGAGCAGTTCTTC.

The chain is built from TRBV18 and TRBJ1-5, with D tentatively TRBD1 (5 bases). The germline gives CDR1 KGHSH, CDR2 LQKENI. With 6 bases removed from V and 0 bases from J, the gap between germline ends came to 15 bases. The CDR3 has 16 amino acids. CDR3 sequence reads: CASSPAPGHSNQPQHF. The CDR3 nucleotides read TGTGCCAGCTCCCCGGCTCCCGGACATAGCAATCAGCCCCAGCATTTT.

The chain is built from TRBV4-3 and TRBJ2-7; 9 nucleotides match TRBD1. V shed 4 bases, J shed 6 bases, and the junction held 13 bases outside the gene matches. Germline V gene data show CDR1 as LGHNA and CDR2 as YSLEER. CDR3 length equals 16 residues. Here the CDR3 reads CASSPIPGTGTIEQYF. CDR3 DNA: TGCGCCAGCAGCCCCATACCCGGGACAGGGACCATCGAGCAGTACTTC.

V usage is TRBV28 and J usage is TRBJ2-1, with 9 bases identical to TRBD2. The CDR3 is 14 residues long. The germline V gene encodes CDR1 MDHEN and CDR2 SYDVKM. J gave up 3 bases and V 5 bases, and 2 bases lay outside the gene matches. The CDR3 region is CASSISGSYNEQFF. The CDR3 bases are TGTGCCAGCAGTATTAGCGGGAGCTACAATGAGCAGTTCTTC.

V gene TRBV6-5 combines with J gene TRBJ1-6, with 8 bases matching TRBD1. CDR3 length: 13 residues. The junction had 1 base not matched to a gene; V was cut back by 2 bases and J by 10 bases. The germline V gene has CDR1 MNHEY and CDR2 SVGAGI. This CDR3 reads CASSYDRGSPLHF. CDR3 coding DNA: TGTGCCAGCAGTTACGACAGGGGCTCACCCCTCCACTTT.

This clone appeared once. The germline gene is not matched at one end of the junction; a read error may be the cause. The rearrangement links TRBV4-1 to TRBJ2-2; 10 bases align to TRBD2. CDR1 MGHRA and CDR2 YSYEKL come from the germline V gene. This CDR3 region has 18 residues. The CDR3 spells CASSQDKAGGPFTGELFF. CDR3 nucleotide sequence: TGCGCCAGTAGCCAAGATAAAGCGGGAGGGCCGTTCACCGGGGAGCTGTTTTTT.

V is TRBV4-2 and J is TRBJ2-2; 10 bases are shared with TRBD1. V dropped 4 bases and J dropped 0; count of bases not matched to a gene: 5. The CDR3 runs 17 residues. Germline lookup yields CDR1 LGHNA and CDR2 YNFKEQ. The CDR3 sequence: CASSRDRGPANTGELFF. As DNA, the CDR3 is TGTGCCAGCAGCCGGGACAGGGGTCCCGCGAACACCGGGGAGCTGTTTTTT.

J is TRBJ2-7 and V is TRBV25-1; 7 bases match TRBD1. The length of the CDR3 is 13 residues. The J segment lost 2 bases and the V segment lost 6 bases, leaving 4 bases of the junction unmatched. Germline CDR1 is MGHDK and CDR2 is SYGVNS. Here the CDR3 DNA reads TGTGCCAGCAGCGTCGGACAGGCCTACGAGCAGTACTTC. The encoded protein is CASSVGQAYEQYF.

The chain recombines TRBV2 with TRBJ2-3; D uncertain. The ends were cut back, 6 bases at V and 4 bases at J, with 8 bases in the middle. Germline CDR1 and CDR2: SNHLY and FYNNEI. The CDR3 is 12 residues long. This CDR3 is CASSVYPDTQYF. The CDR3 DNA is TGTGCCAGCAGCGTCTACCCAGATACGCAGTATTTT.

V usage is TRBV9 and J usage is TRBJ2-5, with 11 bases identical to TRBD2. V gave up 3 bases and J gave up 4 bases; unmatched junction bases: 2. CDR1 is SGDLS and CDR2 is YYNGEE in the germline V gene. The CDR3 contains 14 residues. The CDR3 region has the DNA TGTGCCAGCAGCGCCGGACTAGCGGGAGAGACCCAGTACTTC. Translation gives CASSAGLAGETQYF.

This clone came up once. The chain uses TRBV28 and TRBJ2-7, with 12 bases aligning to TRBD2. CDR3 size: 16 residues. In germline, CDR1 is MDHEN, CDR2 SYDVKM. V trimming: 2 bases; J trimming: 5 bases; junction bases outside the gene matches: 7. CDR3 bases: TGTGCCAGCAGTTTAGCTACCTGGACTAGCGGGAACGAGCAGTACTTC. This translates into CASSLATWTSGNEQYF.

The chain carries TRBV6-1 and TRBJ1-2, with D unresolved. The CDR3 spans 16 residues. Germline loops: CDR1 MNHNS, CDR2 SASEGT. Trimming cost V 3 bases and J 0 bases, with 14 bases left between them. CDR3 sequence: CASSDGEQLANYGYTF. The DNA of the CDR3 is TGTGCCAGCAGTGACGGGGAGCAGCTAGCTAACTATGGCTACACCTTC.

The chain uses TRBV7-2 and TRBJ2-1; 10 bases match TRBD2. This CDR3 has 16 amino acids. Germline V gives CDR1 SGHTA, CDR2 FQGNSA. V trimming: 1 base; J trimming: 3 bases; junction bases outside the gene matches: 3. The CDR3 protein is CASSLDLAGDYNEQFF. As DNA, the CDR3 is TGTGCCAGCAGCTTAGATCTAGCGGGGGACTACAATGAGCAGTTCTTC. The full variable domain, with the rest looked up from reference TRBV7-2 and TRBJ2-1, is GAGVSQSPSNKVTEKGKDVELRCDPISGHTALYWYRQSLGQGLEFLIYFQGNSAPDKSGLPSDRFSAERTGGSVSTLTIQRTQQEDSAVYLCASSLDLAGDYNEQFFGPGTRLTVL.

The chain couples TRBV10-2 to TRBJ2-7; D remains ambiguous. Trimming removed 4 bases at V and 5 bases at J, with 12 bases between. The germline CDR1 and CDR2 sequences are WSHSY and SAAADI. The CDR3 is 13 amino acids. This chain's CDR3 is CASSASLGNEQYF. In DNA, the CDR3 is TGCGCCAGCAGTGCCTCTCTAGGTAACGAGCAGTACTTC.

This chain connects TRBV19 to TRBJ2-7; TRBD2 aligns across 9 bases. Losses at the gene ends were 3 bases for V and 3 bases for J; bases not matched to a gene: 6. The CDR3 has 15 residues. Germline V gene data show CDR1 as LNHDA and CDR2 as SQIVND (reference sequence). DNA for the CDR3: TGTGCCAGTAGTATTTTAGCGGGAGTGGTCTACGAGCAGTACTTC. Translating gives CASSILAGVVYEQYF. Drawing the rest from reference TRBV19 and TRBJ2-7, the complete variable domain is DGGITQSPKYLFRKEGQNVTLSCEQNLNHDAMYWYRQDPGQGLRLIYYSQIVNDFQKGDIAEGYSVSREKKESFPLTVTSAQKNPTAFYLCASSILAGVVYEQYFGPGTRLTVT.